This TCR beta chain was found in a study of blood T cell repertoires in COVID-19. Across the whole study: The cDNA or gDNA used as material had been derived from T cells, B-cell-depleted T cells, or PBMCs.

Original processing methods: Amplified reference gene primers provided the basis for estimating nucleated cell counts. The data were produced by immunoSEQ multiplex PCR, yet TCRdb's version contains in-frame clones alone and is incomplete. The V and J calls and clone size come from that table; D and trimming were worked out from the DNA. In the table there are fewer than 350,000 clones, roughly 90% of which are singletons. This clone was observed a single time. The sample carries other DNA sequences with the same CDR3. The participants were between about 18 and 95 years old and came from 20 to 30 US areas. In assigning cohorts, the study relied on participant-reported clinical history. CDR3 length equals 13 residues. The V end was cut by 5 bases, the J end by 1 base, with 8 bases between. Germline loops: CDR1 SGHNT, CDR2 YENEEA.

The clonotype was recovered from a woman aged 40 to 55 with acute COVID-19. The J gene is TRBJ1-1, the V gene TRBV11-3; D call uncertain. What was sequenced was PBMCs or T cells enriched from blood (not recorded which). The CDR3 loop reads CASSPRGNTEAFF. The CDR3 bases are TGTGCCAGCAGCCCGCGGGGGAACACTGAAGCTTTCTTT.